The 28 T cell receptor beta chains below were found in one sample sequenced in a study of regulatory T cells in long-lasting Graves disease. For TCR beta, libraries came from iRepertoire HTBI primers and Arm-PCR of CDR3 regions. TCRdb called the multiplex PCR reads again in MiXCR, with one record for every CDR3 protein. The profile covers hundreds of thousands of distinct CDR3 sequences, with roughly 23% appearing a single time and about 12% taken by the ten largest. Stated time point: persistent/refractory GD, antithyroid drugs over 5 years with positive TRAb. Preparation of the TCR library used RNA extracted from PBMCs. Source: peripheral blood mononuclear cells (PBMCs), taken when the disease was refractory, from a patient treated with antithyroid drugs. The origin of the receptors is a female donor with Graves disease.

This clonotype was found many times. This chain links TRBV12-3 or TRBV12-4 with TRBJ2-2; D is possibly TRBD2 (5 bases). This CDR3 is 15 amino acids long. V dropped 4 bases and J dropped 3 bases, with 12 bases sitting between them. The CDR3 region has the DNA TGTGCCAGCAGTTCTTTCGAGGGCTACACCGGGGAGCTGTTTTTT. Its translation: CASSSFEGYTGELFF.

The chain joins TRBV9 to TRBJ2-1, with 10 bases that match TRBD2. The CDR3 covers 16 residues. Unmatched junction bases numbered 3, after V lost 0 bases and J lost 3 bases. CDR1 SGDLS and CDR2 YYNGEE come from the germline V gene. CDR3 in amino acids: CASSVGLAGDYNEQFF. As DNA, the CDR3 is TGTGCCAGCAGCGTAGGGCTAGCGGGGGACTACAATGAGCAGTTCTTC.

This clonotype has more than one count but fewer than ten. The V call is TRBV6-2 or TRBV6-3, the J call TRBJ2-4; the match to TRBD1 covers 12 bases. The V gene end was trimmed by 6 bases and the J gene end by 1 base; junction bases not matched to a gene: 4. Germline values: CDR1 MNHEY, CDR2 SVGEGT. The CDR3 spans 16 residues. The CDR3, as DNA: TGTGCCAGCAGGGGACAGGGGGCGGGGGCCAAAAACATTCAGTACTTC. Translated: CASRGQGAGAKNIQYF.

This chain connects TRBV5-4 to TRBJ2-3; TRBD2 matches 9 bases. This CDR3 has 15 residues. Germline V CDR1 and CDR2: SGHNT, YYREEE (reference sequence). V gave up 5 bases and J gave up 2 bases; unmatched junction bases: 6. Here the CDR3 DNA reads TGTGCCAGCAGGGCCGGGACTAGCCCCACAGATACGCAGTATTTT. It codes for CASRAGTSPTDTQYF.

This clonotype was found many times. V is TRBV28 and J is TRBJ2-7, with D perhaps TRBD2 (6 bases). The CDR3 extends over 11 amino acids. The germline CDR1 and CDR2 sequences are MDHEN and SYDVKM. Trimming took 7 bases from V and 11 from J, leaving 15 bases between them. CDR3 in DNA: TGTGCCAGCACCACCGGGGGAGGAGAGTACTTC. Amino acid sequence: CASTTGGGEYF.

Regarding this clonotype: A much larger clone sits a single nucleotide away, making a read error possible. The chain links TRBV6-5 to TRBJ1-2, with D unresolved. The length of the CDR3 is 12 residues. The germline CDR1 and CDR2 sequences are MNHEY and SVGAGI. CDR3 amino acids: CAGSYGLGVYTF. The CDR3 nucleotides read TGTGCCGGCAGTTACGGCCTGGGAGTCTACACCTTC.

This clonotype came up many times. The chain links TRBV12-3 or TRBV12-4 to TRBJ1-2; 8 bases are a match to TRBD1. The CDR3 runs 14 residues. V shed 7 bases and J 2 bases; nucleotides not matched to a gene: 6. CDR3 residues: CASTKGQVNYGYTF. The DNA for the CDR3 is TGTGCCAGCACCAAGGGACAGGTGAACTATGGCTACACCTTC.

The chain carries TRBV18 and TRBJ2-7; a possible D gene is TRBD2 (5 bases). CDR1 KGHSH and CDR2 LQKENI come from the germline V gene. V lost 6 bases, J lost 1 base, and 16 bases lay in between. The CDR3 is 15 residues long. The CDR3 sequence: CASSPPVASSYEQYF. The CDR3 DNA follows: TGTGCCAGCTCCCCTCCAGTAGCGAGTTCCTACGAGCAGTACTTC.

This clonotype was seen repeatedly, ten times or more. The chain couples TRBV2 to TRBJ2-5; D perhaps matches TRBD2 (5 bases). Germline V gives CDR1 SNHLY, CDR2 FYNNEI. The CDR3 runs 14 residues. V shed 7 bases and J shed 3 bases, with 15 bases lying between them. CDR3: CASTPAGLKETQYF. CDR3 nucleotides: TGTGCCAGCACTCCGGCGGGTCTCAAAGAGACCCAGTACTTC.

The chain combines TRBV20-1 with TRBJ2-7, with 10 positions matching TRBD1. J lost 9 bases, V lost 8 bases, and 10 bases had no gene match. Germline lookup yields CDR1 DFQATT and CDR2 SNEGSKA (reference sequence). The CDR3 spans 12 residues. The CDR3, as DNA: TGCAGTACCGGACAGGGGGATAAGGTGCAGTACTTC. Translated: CSTGQGDKVQYF.

The rearrangement links TRBV13 to TRBJ2-1; the D is unclear. Trimming took 5 bases from V and 10 from J, leaving 18 bases between them. The CDR3 has 14 amino acids. Germline CDR1 PRHDT, CDR2 FYEKMQ (reference sequence). CDR3 sequence: CASSPDRPSVEQFF. The DNA of the CDR3 is TGTGCCAGCAGCCCGGACCGACCCAGTGTCGAGCAGTTCTTC.

V gene TRBV9 combines with J gene TRBJ2-2, with 11 bases matching TRBD2. The CDR3 contains 16 residues. Per germline, CDR1 SGDLS and CDR2 YYNGEE. V shed 0 bases, J shed 7 bases, and the junction held 5 bases outside the gene matches. The CDR3 spells CASSVGSGRVVGELFF. CDR3 nucleotides: TGTGCCAGCAGCGTAGGTAGCGGGAGGGTTGTCGGGGAGCTGTTTTTT.

This clonotype has a handful of counts. The chain carries TRBV28 and TRBJ1-2; tentative D call: TRBD1 (5 bases). Trimming took off 6 bases at V and 10 bases at J, with 15 bases between the two ends. Germline CDR1 MDHEN, CDR2 SYDVKM. The CDR3 runs 12 residues. The CDR3 coding sequence is TGTGCCAGCAGCCCTGGGACGGGCCTCTACACCTTC. It yields the protein CASSPGTGLYTF.

V usage is TRBV28 and J usage is TRBJ2-7, with D tentatively TRBD1 or TRBD2 (5 bases each). Germline CDR1 reads MDHEN; CDR2 reads SYDVKM. This CDR3 region has 13 residues. Trimming cost V 6 bases and J 3 bases, with 12 bases left between them. CDR3 DNA: TGTGCCAGCAGCCGAGGGGTCGGCTACGAGCAGTACTTC. Residues: CASSRGVGYEQYF.

This clonotype came up many times. This chain uses TRBV6-1 with TRBJ2-5, with 7 bases that match TRBD1. Germline V gives CDR1 MNHNS, CDR2 SASEGT. Trimming at V came to 4 bases and at J to 5 bases, leaving 4 bases not matched to a gene. CDR3 length: 13 residues. CDR3 sequence reads: CASSATGLETQYF. The DNA for the CDR3 is TGTGCCAGCAGTGCGACAGGGTTGGAGACCCAGTACTTC.

J is TRBJ1-6 and V is TRBV7-9, with TRBD1 matching 8 bases. Germline trimming cut 0 bases from V and 12 bases from J; bases unmatched to any gene: 7. The CDR3 has 15 residues. Germline V gene lookup returns CDR1 SEHNR and CDR2 FQNEAQ (reference sequence). CDR3 amino acids: CASSLAGQDLLPLHF. DNA of the CDR3: TGTGCCAGCAGCTTAGCGGGACAGGATTTGTTACCCCTCCACTTT.

J is TRBJ2-4 and V is TRBV27; D possibly uses TRBD1 or TRBD2 (5 bases each). V was clipped by 3 bases and J by 6 bases, with 12 bases between them. This CDR3 is built from 14 residues. Germline V gives CDR1 MNHEY, CDR2 SMNVEV (reference sequence). CDR3 in amino acids: CASSLAGTLNIQYF. CDR3 sequence (DNA): TGTGCCAGCAGTTTGGCCGGGACCCTAAACATTCAGTACTTC.

This clonotype was seen many times. V gene TRBV28 combines with J gene TRBJ2-4; 11 bases agree with TRBD2. Germline V gene lookup returns CDR1 MDHEN and CDR2 SYDVKM. V gave up 5 bases and J gave up 0 bases; unmatched junction bases: 9. The CDR3 totals 18 residues. CDR3 DNA sequence: TGTGCCAGCAGTCCCCTGACTAGCGGGGTACTAGCCAAAAACATTCAGTACTTC. Translated: CASSPLTSGVLAKNIQYF.

The V call is TRBV19, the J call TRBJ1-5; D call uncertain. Trimming stripped 3 bases from V and 1 base from J, with 4 bases between. Germline V lookup: CDR1 LNHDA, CDR2 SQIVND (reference sequence). This CDR3 spans 13 amino acids. CDR3 sequence (DNA): TGTGCCAGTAGTATCCAGAGCAATCAGCCCCAGCATTTT. Amino acid sequence: CASSIQSNQPQHF.

In the case of this clonotype: A much larger clonotype is one base distant, so this may be a read error. The CDR3 ends on some other residue instead of the conserved phenylalanine or tryptophan, so this is likely a read error. The limits of the CDR3 on the DNA are not certain, so only TCRdb's listed CDR3 is given. V usage is TRBV11-3 and J usage is TRBJ1-1; the D call TRBD1 from the table was never checked on the DNA. Germline CDR1 and CDR2: SGHNT and YENEEA. The CDR3 is made up of 11 amino acids, end residues included. The CDR3 sequence is CASSLVGQSFL.

This clonotype came up a few times. The chain uses TRBV20-1 and TRBJ2-7, with D perhaps TRBD2 (6 bases). V was clipped by 5 bases and J by 1 base, with 12 bases between them. The CDR3 is made up of 13 amino acids. From germline, CDR1 is DFQATT and CDR2 SNEGSKA (reference sequence). The CDR3 DNA follows: TGCAGTGCTCTAAGACTAGTGTCCTACGAGCAGTACTTC. Translation gives CSALRLVSYEQYF.

This clonotype was observed a few times. The chain uses TRBV7-2 and TRBJ2-2, with 7 bases matching TRBD2. The CDR3 is made up of 13 amino acids. V trimming: 3 bases; J trimming: 6 bases; junction bases outside the gene matches: 1. CDR1 and CDR2 from the germline V gene are SGHTA and FQGNSA. This CDR3 is CASSFGGSGELFF. Written as DNA, the CDR3 is TGTGCCAGCAGCTTCGGGGGGTCCGGGGAGCTGTTTTTT. Together with reference TRBV7-2 and TRBJ2-2, the CDR3 gives the full variable domain: GAGVSQSPSNKVTEKGKDVELRCDPISGHTALYWYRQSLGQGLEFLIYFQGNSAPDKSGLPSDRFSAERTGGSVSTLTIQRTQQEDSAVYLCASSFGGSGELFFGEGSRLTVL.

This chain joins TRBV4-1 and TRBJ1-6; D call uncertain. The length of the CDR3 is 17 residues. Per the germline V gene, CDR1 is MGHRA and CDR2 is YSYEKL. The V and J ends lost 0 bases and 0 bases respectively, with 9 bases between them. The CDR3 sequence is CASSQEWQSSYNSPLHF. CDR3 DNA sequence: TGCGCCAGCAGCCAAGAGTGGCAGAGCTCCTATAATTCACCCCTCCACTTT.

The table lists this clonotype with many counts. The rearrangement joins TRBV2 to TRBJ1-1; possible D gene TRBD1, 5 bases. CDR3 length equals 14 residues. The ends were cut back, 4 bases at V and 1 base at J, with 10 bases in the middle. Germline V gene data show CDR1 as SNHLY and CDR2 as FYNNEI. CDR3 nucleotide sequence: TGTGCCAGCAGTGTGGGGCAGCCGAACACTGAAGCTTTCTTT. Its translation: CASSVGQPNTEAFF.

This clonotype was seen at least ten times. CDR3 residues: CASSGRTGMNTEAFF. The CDR3 DNA reads as TGTGCCAGCAGCGGCCGGACAGGTATGAACACTGAAGCTTTCTTT. The chain couples TRBV6-2 or TRBV6-3 to TRBJ1-1; 7 bases are shared with TRBD1. Trimming took 6 bases from V and 0 from J; bases not matched to a gene: 7. CDR3 length: 15 amino acids. Per germline, CDR1 MNHEY and CDR2 SVGEGT.

This chain uses TRBV19 with TRBJ1-2, with 9 positions matching TRBD1. The germline V gene encodes CDR1 LNHDA and CDR2 SQIVND (reference sequence). The length of the CDR3 is 15 residues. V shed 5 bases and J 5 bases; nucleotides not matched to a gene: 9. The DNA of the CDR3 is TGTGCCAGTAGTGCGGGACAGGGTGGGACTTATGGCTACACCTTC. Translation gives CASSAGQGGTYGYTF.

The chain is built from TRBV4-2 and TRBJ1-3, with 7 bases identical to TRBD1. V gave up 0 bases and J gave up 4 bases; unmatched junction bases: 6. This CDR3 has 16 residues. CDR1 is LGHNA and CDR2 is YNFKEQ in the germline V gene. CDR3 in DNA: TGTGCCAGCAGCCAAGACGGAACAGGGGACGGAAACACCATATATTTT. Its protein product is CASSQDGTGDGNTIYF.

J is TRBJ1-1 and V is TRBV29-1, with a possible D match to TRBD1 (5 bases). The CDR3 has 12 amino acids. Germline V CDR1 and CDR2: SQVTM, ANQGSEA. V was pared by 2 bases and J by 7 bases, with 11 bases between. In DNA form, the CDR3 reads TGCAGCGTTGAAATTGAGGGGCGTGAAGCTTTCTTT. It codes for CSVEIEGREAFF. The entire variable domain, with the rest obtained from reference TRBV29-1 and TRBJ1-1, is as follows: SAVISQKPSRDICQRGTSLTIQCQVDSQVTMMFWYRQQPGQSLTLIATANQGSEATYESGFVIDKFPISRPNLTFSTLTVSNMSPEDSSIYLCSVEIEGREAFFGQGTRLTVV.